Below, 29 T cell receptor beta chains from the same sample are listed, as sequenced in a study of response to subunit inactivated influenza vaccine. TCRdb re-called the RT-PCR reads with MiXCR, one entry per CDR3 protein. This table holds fewer than 600,000 distinct CDR3 sequences, approximately 7.3% found once. The sample consisted of PBMCs from blood, taken less than 25 months after vaccination. These receptors all come from a man aged 45 to 70 who received an inactivated influenza vaccine.

V gene TRBV6-1 combines with J gene TRBJ1-6; D gene unclear. The CDR3 is 14 residues long. CDR1 is MNHNS and CDR2 is SASEGT in the germline V gene. V dropped 2 bases and J dropped 10 bases, with 12 bases sitting between them. DNA for the CDR3: TGTGCCAGCAGTGAAACACCGAGGAGGTCACCCCTCCACTTT. Translation: CASSETPRRSPLHF.

This clonotype was seen ten or more times. This chain joins TRBV6-1 and TRBJ2-2; tentatively, D is TRBD1 (6 bases). The V gene lost 6 bases and the J gene lost 0 bases, with 11 bases spanning the gap. The germline V gene has CDR1 MNHNS and CDR2 SASEGT. CDR3 length: 15 residues. CDR3 DNA sequence: TGTGCCAGCAGGAGACAGGTTCCGAACACCGGGGAGCTGTTTTTT. Translated, it gives CASRRQVPNTGELFF.

This clonotype was seen more than once but under ten times. This rearrangement joins TRBV28 to TRBJ2-5, with D hard to call. Trimming pared 2 bases from V and 5 bases from J, leaving 12 bases between. In germline, CDR1 is MDHEN, CDR2 SYDVKM. The CDR3 is 14 residues long. This CDR3 reads CASSLNPVPETQYF. CDR3 nucleotide sequence: TGTGCCAGCAGTTTAAATCCAGTCCCGGAGACCCAGTACTTC.

The V gene is TRBV7-9, the J gene TRBJ2-5, with 7 bases aligning to TRBD2. The germline CDR1 and CDR2 sequences are SEHNR and FQNEAQ (reference sequence). V lost 0 bases, J lost 1 base, and 8 bases stayed unmatched. CDR3 length equals 17 residues. The CDR3 protein is CASSLALLAEIQETQYF. In DNA form, the CDR3 reads TGTGCCAGCAGCTTAGCGCTTCTAGCGGAGATCCAAGAGACCCAGTACTTC.

In this sample, this clonotype turned up a few times. J is TRBJ1-5 and V is TRBV7-9, with D possibly being TRBD1 (5 bases). The V end was cut by 4 bases, the J end by 0 bases, with 13 bases between. The CDR3 sequence is 16 residues long. Per germline, CDR1 SEHNR and CDR2 FQNEAQ (reference sequence). The CDR3 DNA follows: TGTGCCAGCAGCTCCACGCAGGGCTATAGCAATCAGCCCCAGCATTTT. The encoded protein is CASSSTQGYSNQPQHF. The full variable domain, with the rest looked up from reference TRBV7-9 and TRBJ1-5, is DTGVSQNPRHKITKRGQNVTFRCDPISEHNRLYWYRQTLGQGPEFLTYFQNEAQLEKSRLLSDRFSAERPKGSFSTLEIQRTEQGDSAMYLCASSSTQGYSNQPQHFGDGTRLSIL.

This clonotype was detected many times. The J gene is TRBJ1-6, the V gene TRBV20-1; D ambiguous. V dropped 3 bases and J dropped 1 base, with 10 bases sitting between them. The CDR3 runs 15 residues. The germline CDR1 and CDR2 sequences are DFQATT and SNEGSKA (reference sequence). The CDR3 coding sequence is TGCAGTGCTAGGGCCGAAGATTCCTATAATTCACCCCTCCACTTT. Amino acids: CSARAEDSYNSPLHF.

The J gene is TRBJ2-1, the V gene TRBV7-6; D is uncertain. Trimming removed 4 bases from V and 6 bases from J, with 13 bases in between. The germline CDR1 and CDR2 sequences are SGHVS and FNYEAQ. CDR3 length: 14 amino acids. Here the CDR3 reads CASSSLDRSNEQFF. CDR3 in DNA: TGTGCCAGCAGCTCCCTCGATAGGAGCAATGAGCAGTTCTTC.

This clonotype turned up a few times. The rearrangement uses TRBV5-6 and TRBJ2-7, with D hard to call. The CDR3 runs to 12 residues. Germline V CDR1 and CDR2: SGHDT, YYEEEE. The germline V and J ends were trimmed by 2 bases and 3 bases, with 6 bases remaining between them. The CDR3 region is CASSLINYEQYF. The CDR3, as DNA: TGTGCCAGCAGCTTAATTAACTACGAGCAGTACTTC.

This chain links TRBV30 with TRBJ1-1; no clear D. The CDR3 extends over 17 amino acids. The germline V and J ends were trimmed by 2 bases and 0 bases, with 19 bases remaining between them. Germline CDR1 and CDR2: GTSNPN and SVGIG (reference sequence). The CDR3 protein is CAWSISRTFLMNTEAFF. The CDR3 bases are TGTGCCTGGAGTATTTCCCGGACCTTTCTCATGAACACTGAAGCTTTCTTT. Full variable domain (missing parts from reference TRBV30 and TRBJ1-1): SQTIHQWPATLVQPVGSPLSLECTVEGTSNPNLYWYRQAAGRGLQLLFYSVGIGQISSEVPQNLSASRPQDRQFILSSKKLLLSDSGFYLCAWSISRTFLMNTEAFFGQGTRLTVV.

This clonotype was seen more than once but under ten times. The chain recombines TRBV5-1 with TRBJ1-4; 9 positions match TRBD1. The ends lost 4 bases at V and 5 bases at J; junction bases unmatched: 6. Looked up from germline, CDR1 is SGHRS and CDR2 is YFSETQ. This CDR3 comprises 15 residues. The CDR3 loop reads CASSKQGASNEKLFF. CDR3 nucleotide sequence: TGCGCCAGCAGCAAACAGGGGGCAAGCAATGAAAAACTGTTTTTT.

The V call is TRBV23-1, the J call TRBJ1-5; TRBD1 matches 8 bases. TRBV23-1 is assigned to the ORF class and has an uncertain function. The CDR3 consists of 15 residues. V shed 0 bases, J shed 5 bases, and the junction held 3 bases outside the gene matches. CDR3: CASSQSKQGDQPQHF. The CDR3 nucleotides read TGCGCCAGCAGTCAATCTAAACAGGGGGATCAGCCCCAGCATTTT.

This rearrangement joins TRBV3-1 to TRBJ1-1; D call uncertain. CDR3 size: 14 residues. CDR1 is LGHDT and CDR2 is YNNKEL in the germline V gene (reference sequence). V was clipped by 4 bases and J by 3 bases, with 12 bases between them. The CDR3 DNA follows: TGTGCCAGCAGCCCTGCTTCTTCCCACACTGAAGCTTTCTTT. Translating gives CASSPASSHTEAFF. Together with reference TRBV3-1 and TRBJ1-1, the CDR3 gives the full variable domain: DTAVSQTPKYLVTQMGNDKSIKCEQNLGHDTMYWYKQDSKKFLKIMFSYNNKELIINETVPNRFSPKSPDKAHLNLHINSLELGDSAVYFCASSPASSHTEAFFGQGTRLTVV.

The table lists this clonotype with a few counts. The rearrangement links TRBV7-9 to TRBJ2-2; 8 nucleotides align to TRBD1. V shed 4 bases and J 7 bases; nucleotides not matched to a gene: 8. In germline, CDR1 is SEHNR, CDR2 FQNEAQ (reference sequence). This CDR3 has 15 residues. The CDR3 protein is CASSSDRGRSGELFF. The CDR3 DNA sequence: TGTGCCAGCAGCTCCGACAGGGGACGGAGCGGGGAGCTGTTTTTT. The full variable domain, in which reference TRBV7-9 and TRBJ2-2 provide the parts outside the CDR3, is DTGVSQNPRHKITKRGQNVTFRCDPISEHNRLYWYRQTLGQGPEFLTYFQNEAQLEKSRLLSDRFSAERPKGSFSTLEIQRTEQGDSAMYLCASSSDRGRSGELFFGEGSRLTVL.

At least ten counts were recorded for this clonotype. This rearrangement joins TRBV12-3 or TRBV12-4 to TRBJ2-7; D perhaps matches TRBD2 (5 bases). The V end lost 4 bases, the J end lost 6 bases, and 13 bases lay between the germline ends. This CDR3 comprises 13 residues. The DNA of the CDR3 is TGTGCCAGCAGTTGGGCCGCCGAGGGCGAGCAGTACTTC. As protein: CASSWAAEGEQYF.

J is TRBJ2-7 and V is TRBV9; TRBD2 aligns across 9 bases. This CDR3 has 15 amino acids. With 0 bases clipped from V and 4 bases from J, the junction kept 5 bases outside the gene matches. The germline gives CDR1 SGDLS, CDR2 YYNGEE. The CDR3 is CASSVDGTSFYEQYF. The CDR3, as DNA: TGTGCCAGCAGCGTAGACGGGACTAGCTTTTACGAGCAGTACTTC.

This clonotype was observed many times. J is TRBJ2-2 and V is TRBV28, with 7 bases matching TRBD2. J lost 0 bases, V lost 2 bases, and 0 bases had no gene match. Looked up from germline, CDR1 is MDHEN and CDR2 is SYDVKM. The CDR3 extends over 15 amino acids. CDR3 sequence: CASSLSGANTGELFF. CDR3 in DNA: TGTGCCAGCAGTTTAAGCGGGGCGAACACCGGGGAGCTGTTTTTT.

This chain uses TRBV18 with TRBJ1-1, with D unresolved. V lost 2 bases, J lost 2 bases, and 9 bases lay in between. This CDR3 is 14 amino acids long. Germline assignment: CDR1 KGHSH and CDR2 LQKENI. The CDR3 is CASSPSWGNTEAFF. The DNA of the CDR3 is TGTGCCAGCTCACCATCCTGGGGAAACACTGAAGCTTTCTTT.

The rearrangement joins TRBV7-6 to TRBJ2-3, with D perhaps assigned TRBD1 or TRBD2 (5 bases each). Germline V gene lookup returns CDR1 SGHVS and CDR2 FNYEAQ. Trimming took 1 base from V and 2 from J, leaving 13 bases between them. This CDR3 is built from 16 residues. The CDR3 spells CASSLGARGPTDTQYF. Here the CDR3 DNA reads TGTGCCAGCAGCTTAGGAGCTCGGGGCCCCACAGATACGCAGTATTTT.

The chain links TRBV12-3 or TRBV12-4 to TRBJ1-6; D call uncertain. CDR3 size: 15 residues. V was trimmed by 1 base and J by 4 bases, leaving 8 bases between them. Written as DNA, the CDR3 is TGTGCCAGCAGTTTAGGGGCAGAATATAATTCACCCCTCCACTTT. This gives the protein CASSLGAEYNSPLHF.

This clonotype was seen at least ten times. The chain combines TRBV7-9 with TRBJ2-3; possible D gene TRBD2, 5 bases. The germline CDR1 and CDR2 sequences are SEHNR and FQNEAQ (reference sequence). The CDR3 has 15 amino acids. V was pared by 2 bases and J by 0 bases, with 9 bases between. The CDR3 nucleotides read TGTGCCAGCAGCTTACCGGGCGGGAGCACAGATACGCAGTATTTT. This gives the protein CASSLPGGSTDTQYF.

In this sample, this clonotype turned up a few times. The chain recombines TRBV28 with TRBJ1-5; a weak D match, TRBD1 (5 bases). Trimming removed 2 bases from V and 7 bases from J, with 9 bases in between. Germline CDR1 MDHEN, CDR2 SYDVKM. The CDR3 sequence is 13 residues long. CDR3 in amino acids: CASSLQGWQPQHF. The CDR3 region has the DNA TGTGCCAGCAGTTTACAGGGTTGGCAGCCCCAGCATTTT. The full variable domain, with the rest looked up from reference TRBV28 and TRBJ1-5, is DVKVTQSSRYLVKRTGEKVFLECVQDMDHENMFWYRQDPGLGLRLIYFSYDVKMKEKGDIPEGYSVSREKKERFSLILESASTNQTSMYLCASSLQGWQPQHFGDGTRLSIL.

The chain is built from TRBV12-3 or TRBV12-4 and TRBJ1-6, with unresolved D. Trimming stripped 7 bases from V and 0 bases from J, with 13 bases between. This CDR3 comprises 16 residues. As DNA, the CDR3 is TGTGCCAGCACTGGGTCCTACCTCTCCTATAATTCACCCCTCCACTTT. Translated, it gives CASTGSYLSYNSPLHF.

This clonotype has just a few counts. The chain employs TRBV6-1 and TRBJ2-2; no definite D call. CDR3 size: 14 residues. Germline V CDR1 and CDR2: MNHNS, SASEGT. V was cut by 2 bases and J by 5 bases, with 9 bases left in between. DNA for the CDR3: TGTGCCAGCAGTGAACAAAGAGGAACCGGGGAGCTGTTTTTT. The encoded protein is CASSEQRGTGELFF.

The gene calls are TRBV20-1 and TRBJ2-1; D possibly corresponds to TRBD2 (5 bases). V gave up 3 bases and J gave up 6 bases, with 18 bases separating them. The CDR3 length is 15 residues. Germline CDR1 DFQATT, CDR2 SNEGSKA (reference sequence). In nucleotides, the CDR3 is TGCAGTGCTAGGGCGACTAACCGCGATATCAATGAGCAGTTCTTC. Its translation: CSARATNRDINEQFF.

This clonotype has more than one count but fewer than ten. The CDR3 sequence is CASSLTGGKYEQYF. CDR3 sequence (DNA): TGTGCCAGCAGTCTTACAGGGGGCAAGTACGAGCAGTACTTC. This chain links TRBV12-3 or TRBV12-4 with TRBJ2-7, with 9 bases matching TRBD1. The CDR3 has 14 residues. The J segment lost 4 bases and the V segment lost 5 bases, leaving 6 bases of the junction unmatched.

Worth noting for this clonotype: A read error may explain this, as a much larger clone is one base away. V is TRBV5-1 and J is TRBJ2-7; D gene ambiguous. This CDR3 spans 14 amino acids. In germline, CDR1 is SGHRS, CDR2 YFSETQ. DNA of the CDR3: TGCGCCAGCGGCTTGTTCAACGGCGCCTACGAGCAGTACTTC. This translates into CASGLFNGAYEQYF.

This clonotype was detected many times. This chain joins TRBV29-1 and TRBJ1-2; D call uncertain. The V gene lost 4 bases and the J gene lost 8 bases, with 11 bases spanning the gap. Germline CDR1 reads SQVTM; CDR2 reads ANQGSEA. This CDR3 is built from 11 residues. The CDR3 loop reads CSVGGEEGYTF. CDR3 nucleotides: TGCAGCGTTGGCGGCGAAGAGGGCTACACCTTC.

This clonotype turned up a few times. The chain recombines TRBV20-1 with TRBJ1-2, with a weak D call TRBD1 (5 bases). Germline V CDR1 and CDR2: DFQATT, SNEGSKA (reference sequence). The CDR3 spans 17 residues. V was shortened by 3 bases and J by 8 bases, with 28 bases between the two germline ends. Here the CDR3 reads CSARPPEGSIRRGGYTF. The DNA of the CDR3 is TGCAGTGCTAGGCCCCCGGAAGGAAGTATTCGGCGGGGCGGCTACACCTTC.

This chain links TRBV7-2 with TRBJ2-1; TRBD2 aligns across 11 bases. Germline CDR1 and CDR2: SGHTA and FQGNSA. The CDR3 has 14 residues. V was pared by 4 bases and J by 7 bases, with 3 bases of the junction left unmatched. The CDR3 loop reads CASSWASGRNEQFF. The CDR3 bases are TGTGCCAGCAGCTGGGCTAGCGGGAGGAATGAGCAGTTCTTC.